Described below is a single TCR beta chain sequence and its context. This specimen belongs to a study of blood T cell repertoires in COVID-19. Study at large: Acute and convalescent COVID-19 samples came from the United States, Italy and Spain. Nucleic acid was either cDNA or gDNA, and it came from T cells, B-cell-depleted T cells, or PBMCs.

Authors' processing steps: Nucleated cell number was recorded as an estimate derived from reference gene primer amplification. The table came from immunoSEQ multiplex PCR; TCRdb's copy has only in-frame clones and leaves some out. Clonal size and the V and J genes are those of that table, whereas D and trimming came from the DNA. Among under 300,000 clones listed, about 88% were seen once. Germline V gene sequence: CDR1 SGHRS, CDR2 YFSETQ. J gave up 5 bases and V 1 base, and 11 bases lay outside the gene matches. There are 16 residues in the CDR3. The chain has TRBV5-1 and TRBJ2-5, with TRBD1 matching over 7 bases. The material sequenced was peripheral blood. The sequence came from a woman aged 40 to 50 who had recovered from COVID-19. The CDR3 nucleotides read TGCGCCAGCAGCTTGTTTAAGACAGGGAATTATGAGACCCAGTACTTC. As protein: CASSLFKTGNYETQYF. The entire variable domain, with the rest obtained from reference TRBV5-1 and TRBJ2-5, is as follows: KAGVTQTPRYLIKTRGQQVTLSCSPISGHRSVSWYQQTPGQGLQFLFEYFSETQRNKGNFPGRFSGRQFSNSRSEMNVSTLELGDSALYLCASSLFKTGNYETQYFGPGTRLLVL.